The source of this T cell receptor beta chain is a study of T-cell reconstitution after alpha-beta-depleted transplantation in children. The CDR3 totals 16 residues. V lost 5 bases and J lost 0; bases outside the gene matches: 6. The TCRbeta library was prepared with unique molecular identifiers. Using its own MiXCR run on the PCR reads, TCRdb lists one record per CDR3 protein. This table has about 640,000 distinct CDR3 sequences, roughly 15% appearing once. In this sample, this clonotype turned up a few times. This specimen consisted of PBMCs from the stem cell graft donor, obtained from the stem cell graft. The chain links TRBV12-3 or TRBV12-4 to TRBJ1-3; 8 bases map to TRBD1. This clonotype originated in a human donor who donated a stem cell graft to a child with acute myeloid leukemia. CDR3 DNA sequence: TGTGCCAGCAGTGGGGACAGGCCCCACTCTGGAAACACCATATATTTT. Translating it yields CASSGDRPHSGNTIYF.